The rows below give T cell receptor beta chains drawn from one sample of a study of CD8+ T cells in alopecia areata. The table came from immunoSEQ multiplex PCR; TCRdb's copy has only in-frame clones and leaves some out. The sample has tens of thousands of clones, 29% seen once. Sequencing used CD8+ T cells sorted from blood, obtained at week 4, from a patient treated with tofacitinib. The origin of the receptors is a human donor with alopecia areata. Both conserved end residues are part of each CDR3. Fields, in order: clone size, D gene, V gene, J gene, CDR3 protein, CDR3 DNA. D genes are given only for firm matches. Part of the rows lack a size; the others show once, few, many or a class for expanded clones.

abundance: many
d_gene: TRBD1
v_gene: TRBV6-1
j_gene: TRBJ2-2
CDR3aa: CASSAYRGEPGELFF
CDR3nt: TGTGCCAGCAGTGCCTACAGGGGTGAACCCGGGGAGCTGTTTTTT

abundance: NA
d_gene: NA
v_gene: TRBV7-2
j_gene: TRBJ2-4
CDR3aa: CASSLVEGKDIQYF
CDR3nt: TGTGCCAGCAGCTTAGTGGAGGGAAAGGACATTCAGTACTTC

abundance: NA
d_gene: NA
v_gene: TRBV29-1
j_gene: TRBJ1-1
CDR3aa: CTTAGGIEAFF
CDR3nt: TGCACCACGGCCGGGGGGATTGAAGCTTTCTTT

abundance: NA
d_gene: NA
v_gene: TRBV29-1
j_gene: TRBJ1-2
CDR3aa: CSVKDSANYGYTF
CDR3nt: TGCAGCGTTAAAGACAGTGCTAACTATGGCTACACCTTC

abundance: many
d_gene: NA
v_gene: TRBV29-1
j_gene: TRBJ1-5
CDR3aa: CSVQVGTNQPQHF
CDR3nt: TGCAGCGTACAGGTGGGAACCAATCAGCCCCAGCATTTT

abundance: NA
d_gene: NA
v_gene: TRBV4-1
j_gene: TRBJ1-2
CDR3aa: CASSQELGGYYGYTF
CDR3nt: TGCGCCAGCAGCCAAGAGCTTGGCGGTTACTATGGCTACACCTTC

abundance: NA
d_gene: TRBD2
v_gene: TRBV30
j_gene: TRBJ2-7
CDR3aa: CAWRGLAGLEQYF
CDR3nt: TGTGCCTGGAGAGGGCTAGCGGGTCTCGAGCAGTACTTC

abundance: once
d_gene: NA
v_gene: TRBV7-9
j_gene: TRBJ1-5
CDR3aa: CASSFNGLNQPQHF
CDR3nt: TGTGCCAGCAGCTTTAACGGGCTAAATCAGCCCCAGCATTTT

abundance: few
d_gene: TRBD1
v_gene: TRBV29-1
j_gene: TRBJ1-1
CDR3aa: CSVTRGLDTEAFF
CDR3nt: TGCAGCGTGACCAGGGGGCTTGACACTGAAGCTTTCTTT

abundance: NA
d_gene: NA
v_gene: TRBV29-1
j_gene: TRBJ1-1
CDR3aa: CSVEDTDWNTEAFF
CDR3nt: TGCAGCGTTGAAGATACAGACTGGAACACTGAAGCTTTCTTT

abundance: few
d_gene: NA
v_gene: TRBV6-1
j_gene: TRBJ2-5
CDR3aa: CASSEEAGLGETQYF
CDR3nt: TGTGCCAGCAGTGAAGAGGCGGGATTGGGAGAGACCCAGTACTTC

abundance: few
d_gene: NA
v_gene: TRBV7-2
j_gene: TRBJ2-7
CDR3aa: CASSLVGRRKGEQYF
CDR3nt: TGTGCCAGCAGCTTGGTCGGAAGGAGAAAGGGCGAGCAGTACTTC

abundance: NA
d_gene: TRBD2
v_gene: TRBV15
j_gene: TRBJ2-7
CDR3aa: CATSRVERENGEQYF
CDR3nt: TGTGCCACCAGCAGGGTGGAGCGGGAGAATGGCGAGCAGTACTTC

abundance: NA
d_gene: TRBD1
v_gene: TRBV29-1
j_gene: TRBJ1-2
CDR3aa: CSVARDSGYTF
CDR3nt: TGCAGCGTAGCCCGGGACAGCGGCTACACCTTC

abundance: NA
d_gene: TRBD1
v_gene: TRBV15
j_gene: TRBJ1-5
CDR3aa: CATSRDPGLTGGNQPQHF
CDR3nt: TGTGCCACCAGCAGAGATCCAGGGCTGACAGGGGGCAATCAGCCCCAGCATTTT

abundance: few
d_gene: NA
v_gene: TRBV28
j_gene: TRBJ1-5
CDR3aa: CASSLLGGQPQHF
CDR3nt: TGTGCCAGCAGTTTATTGGGGGGTCAGCCCCAGCATTTT

abundance: NA
d_gene: NA
v_gene: TRBV9
j_gene: TRBJ2-2
CDR3aa: CASQRLSTNTGELFF
CDR3nt: TGTGCCAGTCAACGCCTCTCCACGAACACCGGGGAGCTGTTTTTT

abundance: NA
d_gene: NA
v_gene: TRBV5-1
j_gene: TRBJ2-7
CDR3aa: CASSFNKEPEQYF
CDR3nt: TGCGCCAGCAGCTTTAACAAGGAGCCCGAGCAGTACTTC

abundance: NA
d_gene: NA
v_gene: TRBV7-9
j_gene: TRBJ2-5
CDR3aa: CASLSPGRWQETQYF
CDR3nt: TGTGCCAGCCTGTCCCCAGGGCGTTGGCAAGAGACCCAGTACTTC

abundance: few
d_gene: NA
v_gene: TRBV4-1
j_gene: TRBJ1-1
CDR3aa: CASSQQGREAFF
CDR3nt: TGCGCCAGCAGCCAACAGGGACGTGAAGCTTTCTTT

abundance: NA
d_gene: TRBD1
v_gene: TRBV29-1
j_gene: TRBJ2-7
CDR3aa: CSVEGQGEGYEQYF
CDR3nt: TGCAGCGTTGAAGGACAGGGAGAGGGCTACGAGCAGTACTTC

abundance: NA
d_gene: NA
v_gene: TRBV23-1
j_gene: TRBJ1-5
CDR3aa: CASSHPAGERRHQPQHF
CDR3nt: TGCGCCAGCAGTCACCCAGCGGGAGAAAGGAGACATCAGCCCCAGCATTTT

abundance: NA
d_gene: NA
v_gene: TRBV7-9
j_gene: TRBJ1-2
CDR3aa: CASSLVNLNLYGYTF
CDR3nt: TGTGCCAGCAGCTTAGTAAACCTAAACCTTTATGGCTACACCTTC

abundance: few
d_gene: NA
v_gene: TRBV4-1
j_gene: TRBJ2-1
CDR3aa: CASSLGTPGNEQFF
CDR3nt: TGCGCCAGCAGCCTCGGGACTCCCGGCAATGAGCAGTTCTTC

abundance: many
d_gene: TRBD2
v_gene: TRBV7-9
j_gene: TRBJ2-2
CDR3aa: CASSFGLADHTGELFF
CDR3nt: TGTGCCAGCAGCTTCGGACTAGCGGACCACACCGGGGAGCTGTTTTTT

abundance: NA
d_gene: NA
v_gene: TRBV29-1
j_gene: TRBJ1-2
CDR3aa: CSVEDYGYTF
CDR3nt: TGCAGCGTTGAGGACTATGGCTACACCTTC

abundance: few
d_gene: TRBD2
v_gene: TRBV30
j_gene: TRBJ2-1
CDR3aa: CASSIAGGGDEQFF
CDR3nt: TGTGCCTCCAGTATAGCGGGAGGGGGCGATGAGCAGTTCTTC

abundance: NA
d_gene: NA
v_gene: TRBV29-1
j_gene: TRBJ2-2
CDR3aa: CSVPPTDTPGELFF
CDR3nt: TGCAGCGTTCCACCGACAGATACCCCCGGGGAGCTGTTTTTT

abundance: NA
d_gene: NA
v_gene: TRBV30
j_gene: TRBJ1-2
CDR3aa: CAWRGGTSRGYGYTF
CDR3nt: TGTGCCTGGAGGGGAGGGACCAGCCGGGGCTATGGCTACACCTTC

abundance: once
d_gene: NA
v_gene: TRBV11-2
j_gene: TRBJ2-1
CDR3aa: CASSLEVGDINEQFF
CDR3nt: TGTGCCAGCAGCTTAGAAGTTGGCGACATCAATGAGCAGTTCTTC

abundance: few
d_gene: TRBD2
v_gene: TRBV19
j_gene: TRBJ2-3
CDR3aa: CASSIENPVGRGPDTQYF
CDR3nt: TGTGCCAGTAGTATAGAGAACCCGGTCGGGAGGGGCCCAGATACGCAGTATTTT

abundance: NA
d_gene: TRBD2
v_gene: TRBV29-1
j_gene: TRBJ2-3
CDR3aa: CSVVPREGPSDTQYF
CDR3nt: TGCAGCGTTGTACCTCGGGAGGGCCCCTCAGATACGCAGTATTTT

abundance: NA
d_gene: NA
v_gene: TRBV7-8
j_gene: TRBJ2-7
CDR3aa: CASSQDSTSPSYEQYF
CDR3nt: TGTGCCAGCAGCCAAGATTCGACTAGTCCCTCCTACGAGCAGTACTTC

abundance: NA
d_gene: TRBD2
v_gene: TRBV2
j_gene: TRBJ2-1
CDR3aa: CASSGTSGSGYNEQFF
CDR3nt: TGTGCCAGCAGTGGGACTAGCGGGAGCGGCTACAATGAGCAGTTCTTC

abundance: few
d_gene: NA
v_gene: TRBV30
j_gene: TRBJ2-7
CDR3aa: CAWKQQGTAYEQYF
CDR3nt: TGTGCCTGGAAACAACAGGGCACAGCCTACGAGCAGTACTTC

abundance: few
d_gene: NA
v_gene: TRBV11-2
j_gene: TRBJ2-7
CDR3aa: CASSTNAYEQYF
CDR3nt: TGTGCCAGCAGTACTAACGCCTACGAGCAGTACTTC

abundance: NA
d_gene: NA
v_gene: TRBV29-1
j_gene: TRBJ2-5
CDR3aa: CSVEDGDAGETQYF
CDR3nt: TGCAGCGTTGAAGACGGGGACGCAGGAGAGACCCAGTACTTC